Listed below are T cell receptor beta chains from one sample, sequenced in a study of T-cell reconstitution after alpha-beta-depleted transplantation in children. A single record per CDR3 protein comes from TCRdb applying MiXCR to the PCR reads. The data contain about 360,000 distinct CDR3 sequences, roughly 15% of them singletons. The sequencing here drew on PBMCs, taken from the stem cell graft. The source of these receptors is a human donor who donated a stem cell graft to a child with Fanconi anemia. Each CDR3 is given with its conserved first and last residue. Each record gives: clone size, D gene, J gene, V gene, CDR3 protein, CDR3 DNA. The D gene is left open where the match is weak. Only some rows state a clone size, as once, few, many or a class for expanded clones.

few,TRBD2,TRBJ2-1,TRBV2,CASSGGGGASYNEQFF,TGTGCCAGCAGTGGGGGCGGGGGGGCCTCCTACAATGAGCAGTTCTTC
many,-,TRBJ2-1,TRBV27,CASTHSGPPFFSYNEQFF,TGTGCCAGCACCCACTCGGGACCTCCCTTCTTCTCCTACAATGAGCAGTTCTTC
many,-,TRBJ1-2,TRBV6-5,CASSGHYGYTF,TGTGCCAGCAGCGGACACTATGGCTACACCTTC
many,-,TRBJ1-3,TRBV6-5,CASSYSMAGNTIYF,TGTGCCAGCAGTTACTCGATGGCTGGAAACACCATATATTTT
few,-,TRBJ2-6,TRBV3-1,CASSQEGFFGANVLTF,TGTGCCAGCAGCCAAGAAGGATTCTTTGGGGCCAACGTCCTGACTTTC
many,-,TRBJ2-5,TRBV5-1,CASSSQGGETQYF,TGCGCCAGCAGCTCTCAGGGAGGAGAGACCCAGTACTTC
-,-,TRBJ1-2,TRBV11-2,CASSVPQEIREKGYGYTF,TGTGCCAGCAGCGTACCCCAGGAAATTAGGGAGAAGGGCTATGGCTACACCTTC
few,-,TRBJ1-2,TRBV5-6,CASRETGAADYGYTF,TGTGCCAGCAGGGAGACTGGGGCAGCGGACTATGGCTACACCTTC
-,-,TRBJ1-1,TRBV5-1,CASSLAWGRTEAFF,TGCGCCAGCAGCTTGGCCTGGGGAAGGACTGAAGCTTTCTTT
-,TRBD1,TRBJ2-2,TRBV25-1,CASSEFGSGGAGNTGELFF,TGTGCCAGCAGTGAATTTGGGTCAGGGGGCGCCGGGAACACCGGGGAGCTGTTTTTT
few,-,TRBJ2-7,TRBV11-2,CASSLAGRVRDEQYF,TGTGCCAGCAGCTTAGCGGGCAGGGTTAGAGACGAGCAGTACTTC
many,-,TRBJ2-3,TRBV9,CASSVASAFTDTQYF,TGTGCCAGCAGCGTAGCATCAGCTTTCACAGATACGCAGTATTTT
few,TRBD1,TRBJ1-1,TRBV28,CASSRTGPEAFF,TGTGCCAGCAGCCGGACAGGGCCGGAGGCTTTCTTT
few,-,TRBJ1-6,TRBV7-9,CASSLALGQGGDSPLHF,TGTGCCAGCAGCCTCGCGTTAGGGCAGGGAGGAGACTCACCCCTCCACTTT
-,-,TRBJ2-3,TRBV24-1,CATSDFLLVEDTQYF,TGTGCCACCAGTGATTTTTTGCTGGTAGAGGATACGCAGTATTTT
-,TRBD2,TRBJ2-1,TRBV15,CATSRSGGVNEQFF,TGTGCCACCAGCCGTAGCGGGGGGGTCAATGAGCAGTTCTTC
-,TRBD2,TRBJ2-3,TRBV27,CASSEVGGTDTQYF,TGTGCCAGCAGCGAGGTGGGAGGGACAGATACGCAGTATTTT
many,-,TRBJ2-1,TRBV12-3/TRBV12-4,CASSSYDEQFF,TGTGCCAGCAGCAGCTACGATGAGCAGTTCTTC
-,-,TRBJ2-5,TRBV4-2,CASRRDANQETQYF,TGTGCCAGCAGACGGGACGCCAACCAAGAGACCCAGTACTTC
few,-,TRBJ2-1,TRBV3-1,CASSQVPFSDWAYNEQFF,TGTGCCAGCAGCCAAGTTCCCTTCAGCGATTGGGCCTACAATGAGCAGTTCTTC
-,-,TRBJ2-2,TRBV12-5,CASGQGEGELFF,TGTGCTAGTGGTCAGGGTGAAGGGGAGCTGTTTTTT
few,-,TRBJ2-2,TRBV7-2,CASSDRTARPGELFF,TGTGCCAGCAGCGACCGGACCGCCCGACCCGGGGAGCTGTTTTTT
-,-,TRBJ2-4,TRBV4-3,CASSLSPLEAVYF,TGCGCCAGCAGCCTGTCCCCCCTCGAGGCGGTTTACTTC
-,TRBD2,TRBJ2-2,TRBV20-1,CSARDRKLASAGELFF,TGCAGTGCTAGAGATCGGAAACTAGCGTCCGCCGGGGAGCTGTTTTTT
-,-,TRBJ1-2,TRBV10-3,CAISDGSKNYGYTF,TGTGCCATCAGTGACGGATCTAAAAACTATGGCTACACCTTC
few,-,TRBJ2-5,TRBV20-1,CSARDTTGEGETQYF,TGCAGTGCTAGAGACACTACAGGGGAGGGTGAGACCCAGTACTTC
-,-,TRBJ2-3,TRBV28,CASSGQTVTQYF,TGTGCCAGCAGTGGACAGACCGTTACGCAGTATTTT
few,-,TRBJ1-1,TRBV29-1,CRAGGTEAFF,TGCAGAGCTGGGGGGACTGAAGCTTTCTTT
many,TRBD2,TRBJ2-1,TRBV11-2,CASSGGWRLSGVLHNEQFF,TGTGCCAGCAGCGGCGGGTGGCGACTTAGCGGGGTACTACACAATGAGCAGTTCTTC
few,TRBD2,TRBJ2-3,TRBV7-2,CASSPGAGGPDTQYF,TGTGCCAGCAGTCCGGGGGCGGGGGGTCCAGATACGCAGTATTTT
once,-,TRBJ1-1,TRBV20-1,CSARGAATTEAFF,TGCAGTGCTCGCGGGGCCGCGACCACTGAAGCTTTCTTT
-,-,TRBJ2-3,TRBV20-1,CSARDRVGAVDTQYF,TGCAGTGCTAGAGACCGAGTGGGGGCCGTTGATACGCAGTATTTT